These 5 T cell receptor beta chains came from one sample sequenced in a study of T cell responses to AZD1222 COVID-19 vaccine. The data were produced by immunoSEQ multiplex PCR, yet TCRdb's version contains in-frame clones alone and is incomplete. The sample lists about 140,000 clones; almost 95% were seen once. The sequencing here drew on peripheral blood, taken 28 days after the second AZD1222 dose. These receptors all come from an adult who received the AZD1222 COVID-19 vaccine.

The chain recombines TRBV11-2 with TRBJ2-7; D perhaps matches TRBD1 (6 bases). The CDR3 has 14 residues. Germline V gives CDR1 SGHAT, CDR2 FQNNGV. V lost 1 base, J lost 2 bases, and 9 bases lay in between. CDR3 in DNA: TGTGCCAGCAGCTTAGGGGACATAGCCTACGAGCAGTACTTC. Translating gives CASSLGDIAYEQYF.

The CDR3 nucleotides are TGCGCCAGCAGCCTCCTCCCACTAGCGGGAACCTACGAGCAGTACTTC. Translation: CASSLLPLAGTYEQYF. V and J are TRBV4-1 and TRBJ2-7; 10 bases map to TRBD2. V lost 4 bases, J lost 2 bases, and 8 bases stayed unmatched. The V gene's germline CDR1 is MGHRA and CDR2 YSYEKL. This CDR3 spans 16 amino acids.

The gene calls are TRBV24-1 and TRBJ2-3; D ambiguous. With 4 bases removed from V and 5 bases from J, the gap between germline ends came to 9 bases. Germline CDR1 and CDR2: KGHDR and SFDVKD. This CDR3 is 13 amino acids long. CDR3 loop: CATSDPPRDTQYF. DNA for the CDR3: TGTGCCACCAGTGACCCCCCGAGAGATACGCAGTATTTT.

The gene calls are TRBV30 and TRBJ1-2; no firm D call. Germline assignment: CDR1 GTSNPN and CDR2 SVGIG (reference sequence). This CDR3 spans 11 amino acids. Trimming took 4 bases from V and 4 from J, leaving 7 bases between them. CDR3 amino acids: CAWIGSYGYTF. The CDR3 DNA follows: TGTGCCTGGATTGGCAGCTATGGCTACACCTTC. Variable domain in full (rest from reference TRBV30 and TRBJ1-2): SQTIHQWPATLVQPVGSPLSLECTVEGTSNPNLYWYRQAAGRGLQLLFYSVGIGQISSEVPQNLSASRPQDRQFILSSKKLLLSDSGFYLCAWIGSYGYTFGSGTRLTVV.

The genes are TRBV15 and TRBJ1-1; D not resolved. The CDR3 is 13 residues long. Germline V gene lookup returns CDR1 LNHNV and CDR2 YYDKDF (reference sequence). Between the trimmed V and J ends, which lost 0 bases and 6 bases, there was a span of 8 bases. The CDR3 nucleotides read TGTGCCACCAGCAGAGAGAGTGACTCTGAAGCTTTCTTT. Protein product: CATSRESDSEAFF. The full variable domain, with the rest looked up from reference TRBV15 and TRBJ1-1, is DAMVIQNPRYQVTQFGKPVTLSCSQTLNHNVMYWYQQKSSQAPKLLFHYYDKDFNNEADTPDNFQSRRPNTSFCFLDIRSPGLGDTAMYLCATSRESDSEAFFGQGTRLTVV.